This T cell receptor beta chain appears in the sequencing data of a study of tumor T cells in aggressive B-cell lymphoma (dated by TCRdb to about 2017). The receptor library was made with the immunoSEQ multiplex PCR assay. Not all clones reach the TCRdb copy of this immuneACCESS table, which keeps in-frame sequences only. Checked studies attribute under half of the gap to unresolved V genes and leave the rest unexplained. The sample table records about 2,000 clones; about 88% of these occur just once. Of the sample, more than 9% is held by the ten largest clones. Based on the germline V gene, the CDR1 and CDR2 sequences are MDHEN and SYDVKM. Clipping removes 6 bases from V and 0 bases from J, with 8 as the unmatched junction base count. From the cysteine up to the phenylalanine, the CDR3 has a length of 16 residues. Only CDR3 DNA is held: 48 bases, read in frame from base 1. About this clone itself: The antigen it recognizes is unknown. Base qualities are not at hand, and no much larger clone is one base apart.

The source of this sequence is an adult with diffuse large B cell lymphoma. The sequencing input was tumor tissue. The V and J genes are TRBV28 and TRBJ2-1; 7 middle bases align to TRBD2. The nucleotide sequence is TGTGCCAGCAGCCATATGGGAGGGAGCTCCTACAATGAGCAGTTCTTC. The encoded protein is CASSHMGGSSYNEQFF.